A single sample is the source of the 11 T cell receptor beta chains below, sequenced in a study of T cell responses to AZD1222 COVID-19 vaccine. The assay was immunoSEQ multiplex PCR, and TCRdb's table has in-frame clones only and misses some. The top ten hold over 1.5% of the sample, which has about 160,000 clones, 91% seen once. Source: peripheral blood, taken on day 0 of AZD1222 vaccination. Source of these receptors: an adult in good health.

The chain has TRBV12-5 and TRBJ2-7; 8 nucleotides line up with TRBD1. This CDR3 has 17 residues. V shed 4 bases, J shed 4 bases, and the junction held 15 bases outside the gene matches. From germline, CDR1 is LGHNT and CDR2 FRNRAP. The CDR3 spells CASGSGLGQDPSYEQYF. The CDR3 region has the DNA TGTGCTAGTGGTTCAGGGCTGGGACAGGACCCCTCATACGAGCAGTACTTC.

This clone appeared a single time. The chain joins TRBV11-2 to TRBJ2-1; no firm D call. V shed 0 bases and J shed 5 bases, with 8 bases lying between them. The CDR3 runs to 14 residues. The germline V gene has CDR1 SGHAT and CDR2 FQNNGV. CDR3 amino acids: CASSLDLGNNEQFF. CDR3 nucleotides: TGTGCCAGCAGCTTAGATCTAGGGAACAATGAGCAGTTCTTC.

The CDR3 coding sequence is TGTGCCAGCAGTTTAATTCCAGGGCTGGGCGAAAAACTGTTTTTT. Its translation: CASSLIPGLGEKLFF. This chain joins TRBV27 and TRBJ1-4, with D possibly matching TRBD1 (5 bases). This CDR3 is built from 15 residues. V lost 2 bases and J 8 bases, leaving 15 bases between the germline ends. Germline lookup yields CDR1 MNHEY and CDR2 SMNVEV (reference sequence).

The chain links TRBV6-5 to TRBJ1-1; 8 bases fit TRBD1. V trimming: 6 bases; J trimming: 5 bases; junction bases outside the gene matches: 8. This CDR3 has 14 residues. Germline values: CDR1 MNHEY, CDR2 SVGAGI. For the CDR3, the DNA is TGTGCCAGCAGGTGGACAGGGTTGTCGACTGAAGCTTTCTTT. Protein: CASRWTGLSTEAFF.

This chain joins TRBV19 and TRBJ2-7; 9 bases are shared with TRBD1. The CDR3 covers 12 residues. CDR1 and CDR2 (germline): LNHDA, SQIVND (reference sequence). V lost 10 bases, J lost 6 bases, and 7 bases stayed unmatched. The CDR3 reads CATGQGTGEQYF. For the CDR3, the DNA is TGTGCCACAGGACAGGGGACGGGCGAGCAGTACTTC.

The V and J genes are TRBV3-1 (or the pseudogene TRBV3-2) and TRBJ2-7, with D uncertain. Germline assignment: CDR1 LGHDT and CDR2 YNNKEL (reference sequence). The CDR3 contains 14 residues. Deletions cut 1 base from V and 3 bases from J, with 10 bases between. CDR3 nucleotide sequence: TGTGCCAGCAGCCAAGCTCTGGGATACTACGAGCAGTACTTC. This sequence encodes CASSQALGYYEQYF.

The chain has TRBV11-3 and TRBJ1-1, with a weak D call TRBD1 (5 bases). Trimming cost V 0 bases and J 11 bases, with 16 bases left between them. The CDR3 extends over 14 amino acids. Germline CDR1 and CDR2: SGHNT and YENEEA. CDR3 DNA sequence: TGTGCCAGCAGCTTAGATGGGGCAGCCGTGAGGGCTTTCTTT. Encoded protein: CASSLDGAAVRAFF. Together with reference TRBV11-3 and TRBJ1-1, the CDR3 gives the full variable domain: EAGVVQSPRYKIIEKKQPVAFWCNPISGHNTLYWYLQNLGQGPELLIRYENEEAVDDSQLPKDRFSAERLKGVDSTLKIQPAELGDSAVYLCASSLDGAAVRAFFGQGTRLTVV.

For the CDR3, the DNA is TGTGCCAGCAGCTCATCGGGGAGGGGGAATTCACCCCTCCACTTT. Its protein product is CASSSSGRGNSPLHF. The chain carries TRBV7-2 and TRBJ1-6, with D maybe TRBD1 (6 bases). Between the trimmed V and J ends, which lost 4 bases and 7 bases, there was a span of 14 bases. The CDR3 is made up of 15 amino acids. Per the germline V gene, CDR1 is SGHTA and CDR2 is FQGNSA. Complete variable domain (other parts from reference TRBV7-2 and TRBJ1-6): GAGVSQSPSNKVTEKGKDVELRCDPISGHTALYWYRQSLGQGLEFLIYFQGNSAPDKSGLPSDRFSAERTGGSVSTLTIQRTQQEDSAVYLCASSSSGRGNSPLHFGNGTRLTVT.

The chain carries TRBV5-3 and TRBJ1-6, with a possible D match to TRBD1 (5 bases). TRBV5-3 is an ORF for which the function is uncertain. There are 16 residues in the CDR3. Trimming took 2 bases from V and 7 from J, leaving 16 bases between them. DNA of the CDR3: TGTGCCAGAAGCTTCTCTTGGGGTAGGGGCAATTCACCCCTCCACTTT. Protein: CARSFSWGRGNSPLHF.

This clone was seen a few times. The rearrangement links TRBV12-3 or TRBV12-4 to TRBJ2-2; D not resolved. V lost 1 base, J lost 7 bases, and 7 bases lay in between. The CDR3 contains 13 residues. CDR3 protein: CASSLGSNGELFF. CDR3 coding DNA: TGTGCCAGCAGTTTAGGATCCAACGGGGAGCTGTTTTTT.

CDR3 in amino acids: CASGEGGTEAFF. For the CDR3, the DNA is TGTGCTAGCGGCGAAGGAGGAACTGAAGCTTTCTTT. The genes are TRBV12-3 or TRBV12-4 and TRBJ1-1; D remains ambiguous. The CDR3 has 12 residues.